The sequence of this T cell receptor beta chain was determined in a study of T cells in Graves' hyperthyroidism and ophthalmopathy. Amplification yielded TCR beta CDR3 regions, with RNA transcripts as the source. The HTBI set primed first-round TCR CDR3 RT-PCR. TCRdb itself ran the multiplex PCR reads through MiXCR, one entry per CDR3 protein. The sample lists 400,000 or so distinct CDR3 sequences; roughly 14% were seen once. Specimen: blood. The TCR comes from a woman in her 30s with Graves' ophthalmopathy.

The chain's CDR3 is CASSQRWQDNYGYTF. CDR3 DNA: TGCGCCAGCAGCCAACGGTGGCAGGATAACTATGGCTACACCTTC. This rearrangement joins TRBV4-1 to TRBJ1-2; D gene ambiguous. This CDR3 has 15 residues. Looked up from germline, CDR1 is MGHRA and CDR2 is YSYEKL. Trimming removed 2 bases from V and 1 base from J, with 11 bases in between.